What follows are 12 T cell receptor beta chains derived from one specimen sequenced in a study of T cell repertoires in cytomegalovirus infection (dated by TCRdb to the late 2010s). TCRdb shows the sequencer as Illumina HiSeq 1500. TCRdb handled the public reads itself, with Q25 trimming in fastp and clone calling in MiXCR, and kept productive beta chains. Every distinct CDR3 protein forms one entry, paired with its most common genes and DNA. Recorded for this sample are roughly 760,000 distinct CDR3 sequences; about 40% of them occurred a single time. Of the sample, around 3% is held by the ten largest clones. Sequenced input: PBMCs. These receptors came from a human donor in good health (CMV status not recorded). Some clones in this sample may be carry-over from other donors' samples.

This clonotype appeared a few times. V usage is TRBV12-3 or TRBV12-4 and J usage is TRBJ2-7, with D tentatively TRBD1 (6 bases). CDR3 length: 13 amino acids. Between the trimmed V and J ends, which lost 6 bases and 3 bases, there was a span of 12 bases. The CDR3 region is CASRGAWDYEQYF. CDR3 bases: TGTGCCAGCAGGGGGGCATGGGACTACGAGCAGTACTTC.

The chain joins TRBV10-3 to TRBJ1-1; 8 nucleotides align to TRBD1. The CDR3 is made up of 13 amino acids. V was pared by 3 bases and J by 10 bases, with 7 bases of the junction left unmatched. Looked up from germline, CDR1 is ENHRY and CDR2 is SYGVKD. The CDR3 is CAISDHQGAGAFF. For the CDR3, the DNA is TGTGCCATCAGTGACCACCAGGGGGCGGGAGCTTTCTTT.

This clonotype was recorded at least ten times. CDR3: CASSRTSGSADTQYF. The CDR3 DNA reads TGTGCCAGCAGCCGGACTAGCGGGAGCGCAGATACGCAGTATTTT. The V and J genes are TRBV7-9 and TRBJ2-3, with 13 bases fitting TRBD2. Per germline, CDR1 SEHNR and CDR2 FQNEAQ (reference sequence). J gave up 4 bases and V 5 bases, and 3 bases lay outside the gene matches. The CDR3 runs 15 residues.

CDR3 sequence: CASSFVAGAWQFF. The DNA of the CDR3 is TGTGCCAGCAGTTTCGTAGCGGGAGCGTGGCAGTTCTTC. This chain connects TRBV12-3 or TRBV12-4 to TRBJ2-1; TRBD2 aligns across 9 bases. The CDR3 sequence is 13 residues long. The junction had 6 bases not matched to a gene; V was cut back by 3 bases and J by 12 bases.

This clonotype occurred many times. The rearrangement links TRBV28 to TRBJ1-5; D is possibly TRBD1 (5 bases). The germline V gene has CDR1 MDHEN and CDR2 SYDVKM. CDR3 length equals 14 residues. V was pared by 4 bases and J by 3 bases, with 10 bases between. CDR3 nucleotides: TGTGCCAGCAGTTCCCGCAGGGACAATCAGCCCCAGCATTTT. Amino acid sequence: CASSSRRDNQPQHF.

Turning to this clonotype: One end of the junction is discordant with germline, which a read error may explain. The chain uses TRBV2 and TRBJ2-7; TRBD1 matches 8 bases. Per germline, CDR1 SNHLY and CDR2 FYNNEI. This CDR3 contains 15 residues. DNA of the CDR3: TGTGCCAGCACTCGACAGGGGTCGTACTCCGACGAGCAGTACTTC. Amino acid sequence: CASTRQGSYSDEQYF. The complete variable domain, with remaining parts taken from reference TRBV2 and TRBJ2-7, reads EPEVTQTPSHQVTQMGQEVILRCVPISNHLYFYWYRQILGQKVEFLVSFYNNEISEKSEIFDDQFSVERPDGSNFTLKIRSTKLEDSAMYFCASTRQGSYSDEQYFGPGTRLTVT.

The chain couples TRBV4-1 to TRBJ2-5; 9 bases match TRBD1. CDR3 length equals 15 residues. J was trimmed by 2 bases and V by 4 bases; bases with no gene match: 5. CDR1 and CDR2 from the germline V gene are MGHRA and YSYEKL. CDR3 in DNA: TGCGCCAGCAGCCCCCTTGACAGGGGGCAAGAGACCCAGTACTTC. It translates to CASSPLDRGQETQYF.

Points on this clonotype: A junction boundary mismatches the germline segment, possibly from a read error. In DNA, the CDR3 is TGCGCCAGCAGCCAAGAGGAGGTCAGGTTTAGCTATCAGCCCCAGCATTTT. Translating it yields CASSQEEVRFSYQPQHF. The chain has TRBV4-1 and TRBJ1-5; no firm D call. Per germline, CDR1 MGHRA and CDR2 YSYEKL. The CDR3 has 17 residues.

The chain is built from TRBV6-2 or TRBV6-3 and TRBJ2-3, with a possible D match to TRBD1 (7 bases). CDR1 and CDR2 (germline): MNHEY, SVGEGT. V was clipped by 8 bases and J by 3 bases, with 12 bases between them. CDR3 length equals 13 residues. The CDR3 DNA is TGTGCCAGCTATGCAGGGGGGACAGATACGCAGTATTTT. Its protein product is CASYAGGTDTQYF.

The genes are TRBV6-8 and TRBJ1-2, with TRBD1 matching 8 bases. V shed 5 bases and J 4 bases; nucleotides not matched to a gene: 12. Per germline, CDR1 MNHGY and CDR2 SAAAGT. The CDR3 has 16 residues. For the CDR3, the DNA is TGTGCCAGCAGTGCCCACCGGACAGGGTTCGGCTATGGCTACACCTTC. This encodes CASSAHRTGFGYGYTF.

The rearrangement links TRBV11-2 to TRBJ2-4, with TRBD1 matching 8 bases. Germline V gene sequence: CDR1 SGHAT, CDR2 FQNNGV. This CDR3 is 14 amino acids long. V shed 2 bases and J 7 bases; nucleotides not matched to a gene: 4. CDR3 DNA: TGTGCCAGCAGCTTAAGGCAGGGGGCGAACATTCAGTACTTC. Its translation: CASSLRQGANIQYF.

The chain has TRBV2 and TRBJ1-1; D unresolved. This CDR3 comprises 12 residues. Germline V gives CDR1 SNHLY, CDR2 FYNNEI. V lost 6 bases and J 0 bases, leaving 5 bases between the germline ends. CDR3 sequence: CASRAMNTEAFF. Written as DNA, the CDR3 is TGTGCCAGCAGGGCCATGAACACTGAAGCTTTCTTT.